The clone carrying this T cell receptor (beta chain) was seen a single time. The data are from a study of blood T cell repertoires in COVID-19. Generated by immunoSEQ multiplex PCR, the TCRdb table keeps only in-frame clones and is missing some. The profile shows 31,000 or so clones, about 90% of them singletons. V shed 6 bases, J shed 7 bases, and the junction held 12 bases outside the gene matches. Germline V gives CDR1 MDHEN, CDR2 SYDVKM. This CDR3 comprises 15 residues. The source is a man aged 55 to 70 with active COVID-19. The gene calls are TRBV28 and TRBJ1-2, with TRBD1 matching 9 bases. The sample taken for sequencing was peripheral blood. In DNA form, the CDR3 reads TGTGCCAGCAGCTATACAGGGGGCAAAAATCGTGGCTACACCTTC. Translated, it gives CASSYTGGKNRGYTF.